This T cell receptor (beta chain) was documented in a study of blood T cell repertoires in COVID-19. Overall study context: Spain, Italy and the United States supplied samples that represented acute and convalescent COVID-19.

This CDR3 is built from 17 residues. V dropped 8 bases and J dropped 3; count of bases not matched to a gene: 13. Germline lookup yields CDR1 LNHDA and CDR2 SQIVND (reference sequence). The repertoire was sequenced with immunoSEQ multiplex PCR; TCRdb's copy has only in-frame clones and lacks some. The sample shows more than 90,000 clones, 92% of them seen only once. The receptor was derived from a man aged 45 to 65 with active COVID-19. This chain uses TRBV19 with TRBJ2-3, with 11 nucleotides matching TRBD2. The sequenced sample consisted of peripheral blood. The CDR3 nucleotides read TGTGCCAGTGGCATCCAATTAGCGGGAGGGCCGACAGATACGCAGTATTTT. Protein: CASGIQLAGGPTDTQYF.